One sample yielded the 22 T cell receptor beta chains listed below, sequenced in a study of cytomegalovirus exposure and HLA in healthy donors. PCR involved 60 Vbeta and 13 Jbeta primers. Clones were read by immunoSEQ multiplex PCR, and TCRdb kept only the in-frame ones, dropping some. The sample lists approximately 97,000 clones, around 73% occurring once. Sequencing was done on a sample of PBMCs. The receptors were sampled from a man aged 40-49 years in good health and CMV-seronegative.

This clone was found a few times. The V and J genes are TRBV30 and TRBJ1-2; 11 nucleotides agree with TRBD1. Germline V gene sequence: CDR1 GTSNPN, CDR2 SVGIG (reference sequence). V was pared by 5 bases and J by 4 bases, with 21 bases of the junction left unmatched. The CDR3 is 19 residues long. The CDR3: CAWFILPLWDRGCCYGYTF. In nucleotides, the CDR3 is TGTGCCTGGTTTATTCTCCCCTTGTGGGACAGGGGGTGCTGCTATGGCTACACCTTC.

J is TRBJ2-7 and V is TRBV23-1, with 8 bases aligning to TRBD1. TRBV23-1 counts as an open reading frame of uncertain function. The CDR3 has 15 amino acids. Trimming at V came to 6 bases and at J to 3 bases, leaving 10 bases not matched to a gene. In DNA form, the CDR3 reads TGCGCCAGCAGGCTCAGGGACAGGTCGCACTACGAGCAGTACTTC. This codes for CASRLRDRSHYEQYF.

The count of this clone is one. This sequence joins TRBV11-2 and TRBJ2-3; D unclear. The V gene's germline CDR1 is SGHAT and CDR2 FQNNGV. This CDR3 has 12 amino acids. V was trimmed by 5 bases and J by 1 base, leaving 4 bases between them. The CDR3, as DNA: TGTGCCAGCAGCATCGGCACAGATACGCAGTATTTT. Amino acids: CASSIGTDTQYF.

About this clone itself: Other DNA variants within this sample encode the same CDR3. This chain links TRBV5-4 with TRBJ2-7, with 7 bases matching TRBD1. The CDR3 covers 13 residues. Germline loops: CDR1 SGHNT, CDR2 YYREEE (reference sequence). Trimming removed 0 bases from V and 5 bases from J; junction bases left unmatched: 2. CDR3 in amino acids: CASSLGQGDEQYF. The CDR3 DNA is TGTGCCAGCAGCTTGGGGCAGGGGGACGAGCAGTACTTC. The full variable domain, its missing parts supplied by reference TRBV5-4 and TRBJ2-7, is ETGVTQSPTHLIKTRGQQVTLRCSSQSGHNTVSWYQQALGQGPQFIFQYYREEENGRGNFPPRFSGLQFPNYSSELNVNALELDDSALYLCASSLGQGDEQYFGPGTRLTVT.

The chain couples TRBV5-1 to TRBJ1-2; 7 positions match TRBD1. The CDR3 extends over 14 amino acids. Per the germline V gene, CDR1 is SGHRS and CDR2 is YFSETQ. V lost 3 bases, J lost 8 bases, and 10 bases stayed unmatched. The CDR3 is CASSSNRGLRGYTF. CDR3 nucleotides: TGCGCCAGCAGCTCCAACAGGGGACTTCGGGGCTACACCTTC.

This chain uses TRBV4-2 with TRBJ1-4; D unresolved. Germline CDR1 is LGHNA and CDR2 is YNFKEQ. The V and J ends lost 0 bases and 3 bases respectively, with 11 bases between them. The CDR3 extends over 16 amino acids. The CDR3 coding sequence is TGTGCCAGCAGCCAAGATTCAACTCTCTCTAATGAAAAACTGTTTTTT. Its translation: CASSQDSTLSNEKLFF.

In its sample, this clone was seen once. The chain employs TRBV27 and TRBJ2-5, with 15 bases lining up with TRBD2. Germline lookup yields CDR1 MNHEY and CDR2 SMNVEV (reference sequence). This CDR3 contains 17 residues. V was pared by 5 bases and J by 4 bases, with 8 bases of the junction left unmatched. CDR3 in amino acids: CASSPWTSGGAGETQYF. The DNA for the CDR3 is TGTGCCAGCAGTCCCTGGACTAGCGGGGGGGCGGGAGAGACCCAGTACTTC.

The chain couples TRBV19 to TRBJ2-3; 8 bases are shared with TRBD1. The germline V gene encodes CDR1 LNHDA and CDR2 SQIVND (reference sequence). The CDR3 contains 17 residues. V lost 5 bases, J lost 0 bases, and 10 bases stayed unmatched. The CDR3 loop reads CASSYGQGSFSTDTQYF. CDR3 DNA sequence: TGTGCCAGTAGTTACGGACAGGGCTCTTTCAGCACAGATACGCAGTATTTT.

This chain connects TRBV14 to TRBJ1-1; tentatively, D is TRBD1 (6 bases). The CDR3 spans 15 residues. Looked up from germline, CDR1 is SGHDN and CDR2 is FVKESK. V lost 4 bases, J lost 1 base, and 13 bases lay in between. The CDR3 DNA reads TGTGCCAGCAGCCTATTTTCCAGGGGGAACACTGAAGCTTTCTTT. Protein: CASSLFSRGNTEAFF.

V usage is TRBV7-9 and J usage is TRBJ2-4, with TRBD2 matching over 8 bases. J was trimmed by 0 bases and V by 4 bases; bases with no gene match: 11. Per the germline V gene, CDR1 is SEHNR and CDR2 is FQNEAQ (reference sequence). The CDR3 loop spans 18 amino acids. The CDR3, as DNA: TGTGCCAGCAGCTCGTGGACTAGCAGGGTCCTAGCCAAAAACATTCAGTACTTC. Residues: CASSSWTSRVLAKNIQYF.

On this clone: The germline gene is not matched at one end of the junction; a read error may be the cause. This chain joins TRBV12-5 and TRBJ1-1; D gene unclear. This CDR3 spans 12 amino acids. The germline V gene has CDR1 LGHNT and CDR2 FRNRAP. The CDR3 coding sequence is TGTGCTAGTGGTTTCCACAACAGTGAAGCTTTCTTT. Translated, it gives CASGFHNSEAFF.

The CDR3 DNA follows: TGTGCCAGAAGCTTGGCCGGGGAGACAAGGCCGTCCTACGAGCAGTACTTC. Translating gives CARSLAGETRPSYEQYF. The rearrangement links TRBV5-3 to TRBJ2-7; a possible D gene is TRBD2 (5 bases). TRBV5-3 is treated as an ORF (open reading frame) with a function not yet certain. The CDR3 length is 17 residues. Trimming shortened V by 0 bases and J by 1 base, and 17 bases separated the two germline ends.

This sequence joins TRBV7-9 and TRBJ1-4, with TRBD1 identical over 8 bases. This CDR3 is built from 14 residues. The V and J ends lost 5 bases and 8 bases, in that order; junction bases with no gene match: 7. Per the germline V gene, CDR1 is SEHNR and CDR2 is FQNEAQ (reference sequence). The CDR3 is CASSPGQGREKLFF. The CDR3 nucleotides read TGTGCCAGCAGCCCTGGACAGGGAAGGGAAAAACTGTTTTTT.

This clone was observed a single time. Within the sample, other DNA sequences also encode this same CDR3. This chain links TRBV6-5 with TRBJ2-7, with 9 bases fitting TRBD1. From germline, CDR1 is MNHEY and CDR2 SVGAGI. V lost 0 bases to trimming and J lost 4 bases; unmatched junction nucleotides: 4. The length of the CDR3 is 15 residues. CDR3 sequence: CASSYSGTGSYEQYF. In nucleotides, the CDR3 is TGTGCCAGCAGTTACTCCGGGACAGGGAGTTACGAGCAGTACTTC.

This clone was seen only once. This chain links TRBV6-4 with TRBJ2-2; 10 nucleotides align to TRBD2. The germline gives CDR1 MRHNA, CDR2 SNTAGT. Trimming took 2 bases from V and 6 from J; bases not matched to a gene: 0. The CDR3 spans 14 residues. CDR3 loop: CASSDLAGAGELFF. For the CDR3, the DNA is TGTGCCAGCAGTGACCTAGCGGGGGCCGGGGAGCTGTTTTTT.

A word on this clone: Other DNA variants within this sample encode the same CDR3. The chain employs TRBV5-1 and TRBJ1-3, with TRBD1 matching 7 bases. Trimming took 4 bases from V and 2 from J; bases not matched to a gene: 3. The germline V gene has CDR1 SGHRS and CDR2 YFSETQ. The CDR3 loop spans 14 amino acids. CDR3 nucleotides: TGCGCCAGCAGCCCCGGGACAGCTGGAAACACCATATATTTT. Encoded protein: CASSPGTAGNTIYF.

The rearrangement links TRBV6-1 to TRBJ2-7; 9 positions agree with TRBD2. Per germline, CDR1 MNHNS and CDR2 SASEGT. V lost 4 bases, J lost 2 bases, and 6 bases stayed unmatched. The CDR3 extends over 15 amino acids. In nucleotides, the CDR3 is TGTGCCAGCAGTGCCCCAGCGGGGGGCCCCTACGAGCAGTACTTC. Translating gives CASSAPAGGPYEQYF.

CDR3: CASSHLAGSGETQYF. The CDR3 DNA sequence: TGTGCCAGCAGCCACCTAGCGGGGAGCGGAGAGACCCAGTACTTC. The chain uses TRBV6-6 and TRBJ2-5; 9 bases align to TRBD2. Germline CDR1 is MNHNY and CDR2 is SVGAGI (reference sequence). V lost 6 bases to trimming and J lost 4 bases; unmatched junction nucleotides: 9. The CDR3 loop spans 15 amino acids.

This chain uses TRBV10-1 with TRBJ2-5; 8 bases line up with TRBD1. V gave up 8 bases and J gave up 3 bases; unmatched junction bases: 5. Germline V gene lookup returns CDR1 WNHNN and CDR2 SYGVQD (reference sequence). CDR3 length: 13 amino acids. The CDR3 nucleotides are TGCGCCAGCGGAGAGGGACAGGAAGAGACCCAGTACTTC. Residues: CASGEGQEETQYF.

Note on this clone: Different DNA sequences within this sample yield the same CDR3. The chain uses TRBV11-2 and TRBJ2-7; D call uncertain. This CDR3 is built from 15 residues. Germline V gives CDR1 SGHAT, CDR2 FQNNGV. V was trimmed by 0 bases and J by 0 bases, leaving 9 bases between them. CDR3 region: CASSLDLADSYEQYF. In DNA form, the CDR3 reads TGTGCCAGCAGCTTAGATCTTGCGGACTCCTACGAGCAGTACTTC.

V usage is TRBV4-2 and J usage is TRBJ1-5, with D hard to call. Looked up from germline, CDR1 is LGHNA and CDR2 is YNFKEQ. The CDR3 is 15 residues long. Between the trimmed V and J ends, which lost 0 bases and 7 bases, there was a span of 13 bases. CDR3 sequence: CASSQDLRSPQPQHF. The CDR3 nucleotides are TGTGCCAGCAGCCAAGATTTGCGGAGTCCCCAGCCCCAGCATTTT.

This chain links TRBV4-1 with TRBJ2-7; 12 positions match TRBD2. This CDR3 is 15 amino acids long. Germline CDR1 MGHRA, CDR2 YSYEKL. With 4 bases clipped from V and 3 bases from J, the junction kept 4 bases outside the gene matches. CDR3 in amino acids: CASSLTSGGLYEQYF. The CDR3 bases are TGCGCCAGCAGCCTGACTAGCGGGGGTCTCTACGAGCAGTACTTC.